This T cell receptor beta chain was sequenced during a study of cytomegalovirus exposure and HLA in healthy donors (dated by TCRdb to 2015 to 2018). Some background on the complete study: According to an earlier analysis of 587 of the donors, some 170 million T cells yielded roughly 100 million unique TCR beta sequences and about 300 Gb of sequence data. An early release that covered roughly 600 HLA-typed donors contained about 290 gigabases of sequencing data and 65 million to 100 million unique TCR sequences. The genetic ancestry cluster associated with self-reported Caucasian donors included roughly 84% of the approximately 400 genotyped donors. The study aimed to test whether signatures of past pathogen exposure could be identified by cataloging public T cell receptors. The study used immunosequencing to profile the T cell repertoires of several hundred subjects and linked those repertoires to cytomegalovirus serostatus. In addition to the first cohort of 666 subjects, a separate validation cohort of 120 different subjects was used. The study combined high-throughput TCR immunosequencing, statistical association of individual TCRs with disease status, and machine learning to predict cytomegalovirus infection status. A later analysis re-analyzed previously published TCR beta repertoires from 600 to 850 donors and added high-resolution HLA genotyping to study TCR occurrence patterns. Rather than using new phenotypic data, the later analysis identified candidate immune exposures from TCR beta sequences and from how often those sequences occurred across donors. An earlier analysis of 450 to 750 of the donors used high-throughput TCR beta sequencing to judge whether each TCR beta V gene segment behaved as functional or pseudogenic. Donor age, sex, ethnicity and CMV serostatus were compiled together with the repertoire data. In a later genetic analysis, genome-wide SNP genotypes for about 65% of the 666 donors were used, and that subset was treated as a discovery cohort. Every repertoire in the discovery cohort had been generated on one and the same sequencing platform. Class I and class II HLA loci were covered by the typing at four-digit resolution. Typing coverage varied by locus: about 629-630 donors for A, B, C, DRB1 and DQB1; some 520 for DQA1; around 570 for DPA1; 400 to 480 for DPB1. About five DR-DQ haplotypes were handled as single units for association and clustering because linkage in the cohort was strong. Across roughly 420 genotyped donors of the cohort, an average of about 220,000 unique TCR beta nucleotide sequences per donor were sequenced, and roughly 20% of those sequences were non-productive.

Summary of the overall study and its limitations: An association between a missense DCLRE1C variant and V-gene and J-gene trimming of TCR beta chains was found in a later genetic analysis and replicated in an independent cohort. A further reported finding was that TCR beta sequences accurately predicted the HLA-A and HLA-B alleles for most subjects in the first cohort. In the study, around 150 TCR beta chains were listed as associated with cytomegalovirus. Broadly in line with IMGT annotations, most TCR beta V segments showed up in productive rearrangements about 87% or about 30% of the time in an earlier analysis of under 700 of the donors. Fewer than 20 rarely observed V segments, including chromosome 9 orphons, were excluded from the earlier analysis of a few hundred of the donors because counts were too low. While some public TCRs were present in many individuals, most TCR sequences turned up only very rarely across donors. In a later genetic analysis, fewer N-insertions in productive TCRs were reported among donors in an Asian-associated ancestry cluster than the roughly 700-donor mean. A later analysis reported that several top co-occurrence clusters appeared linked to parvovirus B19, influenza, CMV and Epstein-Barr virus. CMV serostatus was the only immune exposure information available for the cohort. In a later analysis, TCR association rates were found to vary across HLA loci, with the most associated TCRs seen for DRB1 alleles and the fewest for HLA-C alleles. In vitro tests confirmed that a few of the cytomegalovirus-associated TCR beta chains recognize cytomegalovirus antigens. The authors suggested that the approach could potentially be extended to other disease states and immunological phenotypes. Strong co-occurrence of HLA alleles, especially DR and DQ, made assigning TCR associations to individual alleles difficult. The classifier was reported to diagnose cytomegalovirus status with high specificity and sensitivity in both the original cohort and the validation cohort. A cluster of highly shared sequence variants was judged likely to represent a technical artifact of the sequencing pipeline. Linkage disequilibrium might explain the correlated functional status among segregating V segments, but an unknown experimental factor could not be ruled out. In a later analysis, HLA-associated TCR beta chains were found to be more clonally expanded and to have lower generation probabilities than equally common non-associated chains. Because HLA typing was missing for some donors at each locus, association tests included only the typed subset. This cohort had only TCR beta chains sequenced, and the lack of alpha or paired-chain data limited which features could be detected. The presence/absence analyses assumed that sequencing depth was roughly uniform across donors, and that assumption may not be true. In a later analysis, 15,000 to 20,000 TCR beta sequences were associated with specific HLA alleles at a false discovery rate of 0.05. According to a later analysis, most CMV-associated TCR beta chains appeared to be HLA-restricted, and the HLA associations seemed to be driven largely by CMV exposure.

This clone was observed a single time. Its antigen target is currently unknown. Base qualities were left out, and no much larger clone turns up one base away. In total, 666 healthy bone marrow donors made up the cohort. Cohort members were all nominally healthy when sampled, although unrecorded immune exposures were likely present. The donor was CMV seronegative and belonged to the group of approximately 320 seronegative cohort members. A peripheral blood sample was provided by each donor, and peripheral blood mononuclear cells were used for TCR beta sequencing. The Qiagen DNeasy Blood Extraction Kit was used to extract genomic DNA from the blood cell samples. Libraries were made using the immunoSEQ multiplex PCR assay. A mixture of 60 forward primers for TCR Vbeta segments and 13 reverse primers for TCR Jbeta segments was used in the multiplex PCR. The CDR3 region of rearranged TCR beta genes was amplified from genomic DNA with a multiplex PCR assay. Amplified TCR beta libraries were sequenced as 87-base-pair reads on the Illumina HiSeq System. In the original analysis: A later analysis counted about 76 million unique TCR beta chains across the 500 to 850 repertoires, and around 9.9 million of these chains were shared by at least two donors. A nearest-neighbor algorithm error-corrected the raw reads and collapsed the reads into unique sequences, merging closely related sequences to remove PCR and sequencing errors. To assign V, D and J gene segments, CDR3 sequences were aligned to IMGT reference sequences. Each retained sequence needed at least a six-nucleotide match to both a V gene segment and a J gene segment. A rearrangement was called productive if the CDR3 had no stop codons and remained in frame with V and J, and every other rearrangement was called non-productive. CDR3 was defined according to IMGT convention as the region running from the second conserved V-encoded cysteine to the conserved J-encoded phenylalanine. The earlier analysis of 550 to 650 of the donors excluded any sequence lacking an unambiguous match to a single V gene segment. In an earlier analysis of a few hundred of the donors, a V segment was called functional when productive rearrangements were above 56.7%, and segregating when the standard deviation between donors exceeded 5%. A statistical classification framework was developed to diagnose cytomegalovirus status using the catalog of TCR beta chain sequences. V and J gene assignment, in a later analysis, came from comparing TCR nucleotide sequences with IMGT/GENE-DB human TR gene sequences. Using the TCRdist pipeline, a later analysis assigned CDR3 sequences along with most-parsimonious VDJ recombination scenarios. In a later analysis, each TCR beta chain was defined by its CDR3 amino acid sequence together with its V-gene family, and reads without a unique V-gene family were excluded. As a way to deal with suspected cross-contamination and a sequencing artifact, a later analysis dropped 500 to 700 nucleotide sequences that were highly shared and had low generation probability. A later analysis calculated a clonal expansion index for each public chain from normalized within-repertoire ranks of inferred template counts. A later analysis computed generation probabilities with a VDJ recombination model fitted to out-of-frame rearrangements, and checked the results against IGoR. In a later analysis, hypergeometric tests were used to score TCR-TCR, TCR-HLA and TCR-CMV co-occurrence, with a repertoire-size bias correction applied to TCR pairs. False discovery rates were estimated in a later analysis by permuting HLA or CMV assignments 20 times. In a later analysis, co-occurring TCRs were grouped using DBSCAN, with TCRdist sequence similarity added in when clustering inside HLA-allele-positive subsets. Repertoires with fewer than 30,000 or more than 120,000 public chains, plus five repertoires with anomalous nucleotide sharing, were excluded from co-occurrence clustering. TCRdb stores this immuneACCESS table with in-frame sequences only. Part of the clones is absent; in the studies checked, under half of the shortfall reflects unresolved V genes, and no reason is known for the rest. That table supplies the V and J calls and clone size; D and trimming were determined from the DNA. Within this sample are 160,000 or so clones, with around 83% of them counted one time only. The ten biggest clones cover 2.3% of the sample.

Sequenced input: PBMCs. The TCR comes from a woman aged 18-29 years in good health and CMV-seronegative.

The DNA sequence is given as TGTGCCAGTAGCCCCGGGACTAGCGGGGGGCCCGGGGAGCTGTTTTTT. It is translated as CASSPGTSGGPGELFF. The chain is assembled from TRBV19 and TRBJ2-2, and 15 bases in between align with TRBD2. Including the terminal cysteine and phenylalanine, the CDR3 comprises 16 residues. The read is trimmed to its CDR3 DNA, 48 bases read in frame from base 1. Trimming removed 6 bases from V and 6 bases from J; the gene matches leave 5 bases unexplained. Via the germline V gene (reference sequence), CDR1 is LNHDA and CDR2 SQIVND.